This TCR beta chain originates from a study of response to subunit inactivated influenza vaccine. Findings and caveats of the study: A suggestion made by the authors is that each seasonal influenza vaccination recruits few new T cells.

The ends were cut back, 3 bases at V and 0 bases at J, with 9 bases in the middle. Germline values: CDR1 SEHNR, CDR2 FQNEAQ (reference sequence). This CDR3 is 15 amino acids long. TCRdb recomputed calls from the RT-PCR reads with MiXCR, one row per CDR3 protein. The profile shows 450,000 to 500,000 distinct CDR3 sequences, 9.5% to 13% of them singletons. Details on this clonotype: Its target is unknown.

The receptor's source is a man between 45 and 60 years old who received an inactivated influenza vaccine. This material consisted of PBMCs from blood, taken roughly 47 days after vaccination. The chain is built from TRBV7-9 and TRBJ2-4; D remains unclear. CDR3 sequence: CASSFDSLAKNIQYF. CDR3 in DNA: TGTGCCAGCAGCTTTGATTCCCTAGCCAAAAACATTCAGTACTTC.